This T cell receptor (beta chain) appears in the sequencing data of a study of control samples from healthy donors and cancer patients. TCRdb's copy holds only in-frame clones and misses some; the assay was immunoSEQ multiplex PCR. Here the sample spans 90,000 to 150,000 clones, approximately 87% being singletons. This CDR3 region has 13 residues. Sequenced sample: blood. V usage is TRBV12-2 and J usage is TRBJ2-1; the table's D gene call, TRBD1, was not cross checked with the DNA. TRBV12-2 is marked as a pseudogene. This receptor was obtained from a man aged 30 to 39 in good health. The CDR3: CASRLGGHNEQFF. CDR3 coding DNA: TGTGCAAGTCGCTTAGGGGGGCACAATGAGCAGTTCTTC.